The next 24 T cell receptor beta chains were all read from a single sample in a study of T cell responses to AZD1222 COVID-19 vaccine. The table came from immunoSEQ multiplex PCR; TCRdb's copy has only in-frame clones and leaves some out. Of under 150,000 clones in the sample, approximately 93% were seen once. The sequences come from peripheral blood, collected on day 0 of AZD1222 vaccination. Every receptor here comes from an adult in good health.

This chain connects TRBV19 to TRBJ2-3, with TRBD2 matching over 11 bases. Trimming at V came to 6 bases and at J to 2 bases, leaving 7 bases not matched to a gene. In germline, CDR1 is LNHDA, CDR2 SQIVND (reference sequence). The CDR3 is 16 residues long. This CDR3 reads CASRTSGGDFTDTQYF. CDR3 sequence (DNA): TGTGCCAGTAGAACTAGCGGGGGCGATTTCACAGATACGCAGTATTTT. Looking up the rest from reference TRBV19 and TRBJ2-3 gives the full variable domain: DGGITQSPKYLFRKEGQNVTLSCEQNLNHDAMYWYRQDPGQGLRLIYYSQIVNDFQKGDIAEGYSVSREKKESFPLTVTSAQKNPTAFYLCASRTSGGDFTDTQYFGPGTRLTVL.

The rearrangement links TRBV3-1 (or the pseudogene TRBV3-2) to TRBJ1-2; D is uncertain. V was trimmed by 0 bases and J by 8 bases, leaving 10 bases between them. This CDR3 has 13 residues. The germline gives CDR1 LGHDT, CDR2 YNNKEL (reference sequence). CDR3 protein: CASSQEETLGYTF. The CDR3 nucleotides read TGTGCCAGCAGCCAAGAAGAGACGCTGGGCTACACCTTC.

This sequence joins TRBV4-2 and TRBJ1-6, with a tentative D call TRBD1 (6 bases). Germline CDR1 LGHNA, CDR2 YNFKEQ. The CDR3 extends over 18 amino acids. V lost 3 bases and J 0 bases, leaving 15 bases between the germline ends. CDR3 sequence reads: CASSQRTASSSYNSPLHF. The DNA for the CDR3 is TGTGCCAGCAGCCAGAGGACAGCCTCGAGCTCCTATAATTCACCCCTCCACTTT.

V is TRBV2 and J is TRBJ1-4; perhaps TRBD1 as D (6 bases). Germline V gene data show CDR1 as SNHLY and CDR2 as FYNNEI. V was clipped by 5 bases and J by 0 bases, with 16 bases between them. This CDR3 contains 17 residues. CDR3 in DNA: TGTGCCAGCAGTACCCGGGACACTGAGGCAACTAATGAAAAACTGTTTTTT. Its protein is CASSTRDTEATNEKLFF.

The chain has TRBV10-3 and TRBJ2-3; tentatively, D is TRBD1 (6 bases). CDR3 length: 14 amino acids. CDR1 and CDR2 from the germline V gene are ENHRY and SYGVKD. The V gene lost 6 bases and the J gene lost 2 bases, with 12 bases spanning the gap. For the CDR3, the DNA is TGTGCCATCAGGACGGACAGAACCACAGATACGCAGTATTTT. Its translation: CAIRTDRTTDTQYF.

The chain employs TRBV18 and TRBJ1-2, with 7 bases identical to TRBD1. This CDR3 is 15 amino acids long. V shed 2 bases, J shed 7 bases, and the junction held 10 bases outside the gene matches. Germline V lookup: CDR1 KGHSH, CDR2 LQKENI. The CDR3 loop reads CASSPFPDREAGYTF. In nucleotides, the CDR3 is TGTGCCAGCTCACCATTCCCTGACAGGGAAGCTGGCTACACCTTC.

In regard to this clone: This sample also contains other DNA sequences that code for the same CDR3. The gene calls are TRBV5-1 and TRBJ1-1, with D unclear. The ends were cut back, 0 bases at V and 4 bases at J, with 4 bases in the middle. This CDR3 has 12 amino acids. Looked up from germline, CDR1 is SGHRS and CDR2 is YFSETQ. CDR3 sequence (DNA): TGCGCCAGCAGCTTGGGCCGCACTGAAGCTTTCTTT. This translates into CASSLGRTEAFF.

This sequence joins TRBV27 and TRBJ2-4; 8 bases match TRBD1. The germline V gene has CDR1 MNHEY and CDR2 SMNVEV (reference sequence). V lost 0 bases and J lost 3; bases outside the gene matches: 7. The CDR3 totals 17 residues. This CDR3 is CASSLSNQGADKNIQYF. In DNA, the CDR3 is TGTGCCAGCAGTTTATCGAACCAGGGGGCAGACAAAAACATTCAGTACTTC.

This clone was detected only once. The chain links TRBV4-1 to TRBJ1-6, with a tentative D call TRBD1 (5 bases). The germline V gene encodes CDR1 MGHRA and CDR2 YSYEKL. This CDR3 has 16 residues. The germline V and J ends were trimmed by 0 bases and 8 bases, with 14 bases remaining between them. The CDR3 DNA is TGCGCCAGCAGCCAAGAACCAGGCAGGGACGATTCACCCCTCCACTTT. This encodes CASSQEPGRDDSPLHF.

The chain recombines TRBV2 with TRBJ1-1; TRBD1 matches 8 bases. V trimming: 0 bases; J trimming: 1 base; junction bases outside the gene matches: 7. Looked up from germline, CDR1 is SNHLY and CDR2 is FYNNEI. The length of the CDR3 is 17 residues. The CDR3 reads CASSEAGQGVRNTEAFF. DNA for the CDR3: TGTGCCAGCAGTGAAGCTGGACAGGGTGTTCGGAACACTGAAGCTTTCTTT.

A single count supports this clone. The gene calls are TRBV6-1 and TRBJ1-4; D perhaps matches TRBD1 (5 bases). The V and J ends lost 3 bases and 4 bases respectively, with 12 bases between them. The CDR3 is 15 amino acids. Germline V lookup: CDR1 MNHNS, CDR2 SASEGT. CDR3 region: CASSEETASNEKLFF. In nucleotides, the CDR3 is TGTGCCAGCAGTGAGGAGACAGCAAGTAATGAAAAACTGTTTTTT.

This rearrangement joins TRBV10-3 to TRBJ2-5; 7 positions agree with TRBD1. V lost 3 bases, J lost 1 base, and 11 bases stayed unmatched. CDR3 length: 17 residues. Looked up from germline, CDR1 is ENHRY and CDR2 is SYGVKD. The CDR3: CAISEVSPGQSQETQYF. DNA of the CDR3: TGTGCCATCAGTGAAGTATCTCCGGGACAGAGCCAAGAGACCCAGTACTTC.

V is TRBV29-1 and J is TRBJ2-5; maybe TRBD2 (5 bases). Germline CDR1 reads SQVTM; CDR2 reads ANQGSEA. V gave up 3 bases and J gave up 5 bases, with 10 bases separating them. This CDR3 has 12 amino acids. CDR3 nucleotides: TGCAGCGTTGAGAAAGGCGGGGAGACCCAGTACTTC. Protein product: CSVEKGGETQYF.

The chain has TRBV5-1 and TRBJ1-1, with D uncertain. The length of the CDR3 is 16 residues. CDR1 is SGHRS and CDR2 is YFSETQ in the germline V gene. V lost 3 bases to trimming and J lost 0 bases, with 15 bases between them. The CDR3 nucleotides are TGCGCCAGCAGCTCGACGAAAGGGCAGTTGAACACTGAAGCTTTCTTT. This translates into CASSSTKGQLNTEAFF.

V and J are TRBV20-1 and TRBJ1-2; D call uncertain. The CDR3 has 9 residues. In germline, CDR1 is DFQATT, CDR2 SNEGSKA (reference sequence). V was trimmed by 2 bases and J by 7 bases, leaving 2 bases between them. The CDR3 sequence is CSARTGYTF. The DNA for the CDR3 is TGCAGTGCTAGAACTGGCTACACCTTC.

This clone was counted between two and nine times. The rearrangement joins TRBV27 to TRBJ2-7; 7 bases map to TRBD1. The CDR3 totals 15 residues. The ends lost 3 bases at V and 3 bases at J; junction bases unmatched: 8. Looked up from germline, CDR1 is MNHEY and CDR2 is SMNVEV (reference sequence). CDR3 DNA sequence: TGTGCCAGCAGTTTGAACCCGAGGGGGCTCTACGAGCAGTACTTC. Its translation is CASSLNPRGLYEQYF.

This clone was seen once. The rearrangement links TRBV19 to TRBJ2-7; tentatively, D is TRBD1 (5 bases). Germline V gives CDR1 LNHDA, CDR2 SQIVND (reference sequence). Trimming removed 4 bases at V and 2 bases at J, with 15 bases between. This CDR3 region has 15 residues. The CDR3: CASSTSLSGTYEQYF. The DNA of the CDR3 is TGTGCCAGTAGTACCAGCTTGTCAGGGACCTACGAGCAGTACTTC.

The rearrangement links TRBV19 to TRBJ2-3; tentatively, D is TRBD2 (5 bases). CDR1 and CDR2 (germline): LNHDA, SQIVND (reference sequence). The CDR3 runs 16 residues. V gave up 2 bases and J gave up 0 bases, with 12 bases separating them. The CDR3 DNA follows: TGTGCCAGTAGTATATATCGGGGAGATAGCACAGATACGCAGTATTTT. It yields the protein CASSIYRGDSTDTQYF.

This chain connects TRBV10-3 to TRBJ1-2; D remains unclear. The ends were cut back, 2 bases at V and 6 bases at J, with 13 bases in the middle. CDR3 length: 14 amino acids. Germline CDR1 reads ENHRY; CDR2 reads SYGVKD. The CDR3 here is CAISEAGLDDGYTF. The DNA of the CDR3 is TGTGCCATCAGTGAGGCGGGTTTAGACGATGGCTACACCTTC.

This clone was seen once. The V call is TRBV9, the J call TRBJ2-1, with D uncertain. V lost 0 bases and J 4 bases, leaving 8 bases between the germline ends. Per the germline V gene, CDR1 is SGDLS and CDR2 is YYNGEE. The CDR3 is 14 amino acids. This chain's CDR3 is CASSVGAYYNEQFF. CDR3 in DNA: TGTGCCAGCAGCGTAGGGGCCTATTACAATGAGCAGTTCTTC.

This chain connects TRBV9 to TRBJ2-3; D is unclear. V was clipped by 0 bases and J by 1 base, with 9 bases between them. The germline V gene has CDR1 SGDLS and CDR2 YYNGEE. The CDR3 has 15 amino acids. In DNA form, the CDR3 reads TGTGCCAGCAGCGTAGGGGTGCAGGGCACAGATACGCAGTATTTT. Amino acid sequence: CASSVGVQGTDTQYF. Based on the CDR3 plus reference TRBV9 and TRBJ2-3, the full variable domain is DSGVTQTPKHLITATGQRVTLRCSPRSGDLSVYWYQQSLDQGLQFLIQYYNGEERAKGNILERFSAQQFPDLHSELNLSSLELGDSALYFCASSVGVQGTDTQYFGPGTRLTVL.

The rearrangement links TRBV5-5 to TRBJ1-1, with 7 bases fitting TRBD1. V was clipped by 4 bases and J by 3 bases; unmatched bases: 3. The CDR3 runs 13 residues. Germline V gene lookup returns CDR1 SGHKS and CDR2 YYEKEE (reference sequence). The CDR3 region has the DNA TGTGCCAGCAGCACCGACAGGGACACTGAAGCTTTCTTT. This translates into CASSTDRDTEAFF. Supplemented by reference TRBV5-5 and TRBJ1-1, the full variable domain reads DAGVTQSPTHLIKTRGQQVTLRCSPISGHKSVSWYQQVLGQGPQFIFQYYEKEERGRGNFPDRFSARQFPNYSSELNVNALLLGDSALYLCASSTDRDTEAFFGQGTRLTVV.

CDR3 sequence: CASSPGLTLWGYGYTF. CDR3 nucleotides: TGTGCCAGCAGCCCGGGACTCACCTTATGGGGCTATGGCTACACCTTC. This chain joins TRBV3-1 (or the pseudogene TRBV3-2) and TRBJ1-2; possible D gene TRBD1, 5 bases. The V gene's germline CDR1 is LGHDT and CDR2 YNNKEL (reference sequence). Trimming removed 4 bases at V and 4 bases at J, with 19 bases between. CDR3 length: 16 residues.

The gene calls are TRBV30 and TRBJ1-3; possible D gene TRBD1, 5 bases. The germline V and J ends were trimmed by 5 bases and 6 bases, with 14 bases remaining between them. Germline V gene sequence: CDR1 GTSNPN, CDR2 SVGIG (reference sequence). This CDR3 has 13 amino acids. The CDR3 spells CAWDWQGKNTIYF. The CDR3 DNA reads TGTGCCTGGGACTGGCAGGGAAAAAACACCATATATTTT.